The 17 T cell receptor beta chains presented below share a single source sample, sequenced in a study of tumor-infiltrating lymphocytes in primary liver carcinoma. A constant-region primer primed TCR beta cDNA synthesis from 450 to 550 ng of total RNA. A slightly modified ARM-PCR protocol with three nested multiplex PCR rounds produced these TCR beta libraries. Researchers ran the first two PCR rounds for 10 cycles each with TRBV1-TRBV30 forward primers and a C-beta reverse primer. TCRdb re-derived calls from the multiplex PCR reads in MiXCR, one entry per CDR3 protein. The sample has about 120,000 distinct CDR3 sequences, approximately 71% seen once. Co-extracting RNA and DNA was done with roughly 17-32 mg of unsorted bulk tissue as input. The sequenced sample was tumor-adjacent normal liver tissue. These TCRs come from a woman aged 55-70 years with primary liver carcinoma and hepatitis B virus infection.

With respect to this clonotype: A much more abundant neighbour one base away suggests this may be a read error. The genes are TRBV12-3 or TRBV12-4 and TRBJ1-3; no clear D gene. This CDR3 comprises 13 residues. CDR3 loop: CASNRNSGNTVYF. The CDR3 coding sequence is TGTGCCAGCAATCGGAACTCTGGAAACACCGTATATTTT.

As concerns this clonotype: With a much larger clone just one base away, this may be a read error. The J gene is TRBJ2-2, the V gene TRBV14, with no clear D. With 8 bases removed from V and 7 bases from J, the gap between germline ends came to 20 bases. The CDR3 length is 15 residues. Germline V lookup: CDR1 SGHDN, CDR2 FVKESK. The CDR3, as DNA: TGTGCCAGCGGCCCCGAGTCCGGCTTTATCGGGGAGCTGTTTTTT. This gives the protein CASGPESGFIGELFF.

About this clonotype: Compared with germline, one end of the junction differs, possibly owing to a read error. This rearrangement joins TRBV5-4 to TRBJ2-1; 8 bases map to TRBD1. CDR3 size: 16 residues. In germline, CDR1 is SGHNT, CDR2 YYREEE (reference sequence). CDR3 sequence: CARSSPGTGVSNELFF. CDR3 nucleotide sequence: TGTGCCAGGAGCAGCCCCGGGACAGGAGTTTCCAATGAGCTGTTCTTC.

This clonotype was detected ten times or more. The chain has TRBV7-8 and TRBJ1-1; D is perhaps TRBD1 (6 bases). V shed 4 bases and J shed 2 bases, with 14 bases lying between them. In germline, CDR1 is SGHVS, CDR2 FQNEAQ. The CDR3 covers 15 residues. The CDR3 DNA sequence: TGTGCCAGCAGCTCCGCCGTGGGGGGCAACACTGAAGCTTTCTTT. Translation: CASSSAVGGNTEAFF.

On this clonotype itself: One end of the junction fails to match germline, which may point to a read error. The chain couples TRBV11-2 to TRBJ1-1; no definite D call. The CDR3 consists of 16 residues. CDR1 is SGHAT and CDR2 is FQNNGV in the germline V gene. CDR3 DNA: TGTGCCAGCAGCCACTTTCCTAGTAGAATGAACACTGAAGCTTTCTTC. This gives the protein CASSHFPSRMNTEAFF.

The chain couples TRBV19 to TRBJ1-1; no clear D gene. Germline V gene lookup returns CDR1 LNHDA and CDR2 SQIVND (reference sequence). Between the trimmed V and J ends, which lost 3 bases and 7 bases, there was a span of 12 bases. The CDR3 spans 13 residues. The DNA of the CDR3 is TGTGCCAGTAGTATTAGTGCAGGAGGTGAAGCTTTCTTT. Residues: CASSISAGGEAFF. Complete variable domain (other parts from reference TRBV19 and TRBJ1-1): DGGITQSPKYLFRKEGQNVTLSCEQNLNHDAMYWYRQDPGQGLRLIYYSQIVNDFQKGDIAEGYSVSREKKESFPLTVTSAQKNPTAFYLCASSISAGGEAFFGQGTRLTVV.

The chain combines TRBV11-2 with TRBJ2-4; tentatively, D is TRBD2 (6 bases). This CDR3 contains 17 residues. The germline V gene encodes CDR1 SGHAT and CDR2 FQNNGV. In DNA, the CDR3 is TGTACCAACAGCCCAGGCAGGCTACTAAGCAGGAGGGACATTCAGTACTTC. Protein product: CTNSPGRLLSRRDIQYF.

As regards this clonotype: Sequence at one end of the junction differs from germline and may be a read error. The chain has TRBV11-2 and TRBJ2-1; 13 bases align to TRBD2. Per germline, CDR1 SGHAT and CDR2 FQNNGV. CDR3 length equals 18 residues. CDR3 in amino acids: CTSSLAPLAGGQNNEQFF. CDR3 DNA sequence: TGTACCAGCAGCTTAGCCCCACTAGCGGGAGGGCAAAACAATGAGCAATTCTTC.

In the case of this clonotype: An end of the junction does not agree with germline; a read error may underlie this. The chain joins TRBV10-2 to TRBJ2-2; TRBD1 might be the D (7 bases). There are 15 residues in the CDR3. Germline CDR1 WSHSY, CDR2 SAAADI. CDR3 sequence reads: CASSEGTVFSGELLF. CDR3 sequence (DNA): TGCGCCAGCAGTGAAGGGACAGTATTCTCGGGGGAGCTGCTTTTT.

The sample holds many counts of this clonotype. The chain carries TRBV11-2 and TRBJ2-1, with D unresolved. This CDR3 has 13 amino acids. Between the trimmed V and J ends, which lost 2 bases and 7 bases, there was a span of 9 bases. CDR1 is SGHAT and CDR2 is FQNNGV in the germline V gene. In nucleotides, the CDR3 is TGTGCCAGCAGCTTATCGGTTACGAATGAGCAGTTCTTC. Translating gives CASSLSVTNEQFF.

Of note for this clonotype: An end of the junction differs from the germline gene, which may be a read error. The J gene is TRBJ2-1, the V gene TRBV29-1; D is possibly TRBD1 or TRBD2 (5 bases each). CDR1 and CDR2 from the germline V gene are SQVTM and ANQGSEA. The CDR3 covers 12 residues. CDR3 loop: CSVQDNYNEQFF. The CDR3 DNA sequence: TGTAGCGTTCAGGACAACTACAATGAGCAGTTCTTC.

This clonotype has more than one count but fewer than ten. V and J are TRBV19 and TRBJ2-3, with TRBD1 as a possible D gene (5 bases). In germline, CDR1 is LNHDA, CDR2 SQIVND (reference sequence). V lost 8 bases to trimming and J lost 8 bases, with 11 bases between them. The CDR3 extends over 11 amino acids. The CDR3 reads CASHGAGTQYF. The CDR3 bases are TGTGCCAGTCATGGGGCAGGTACGCAGTATTTT.

Turning to this clonotype: Germline is not matched at one junction end, which may reflect a read error. This sequence joins TRBV6-5 and TRBJ2-3; a possible D gene is TRBD2 (5 bases). Germline values: CDR1 MNHEY, CDR2 SVGAGI. The CDR3 has 15 residues. The CDR3 reads CASSPPSSPGDTQYF. The CDR3 bases are TGTGCTAGCAGTCCCCCCAGCAGTCCGGGGGATACGCAGTATTTT.

In the case of this clonotype: At one end, the junction sequence differs from germline, possibly due to a read error. V and J are TRBV6-2 or TRBV6-3 and TRBJ1-2; D is undetermined. Per germline, CDR1 MNHEY and CDR2 SVGEGT. The CDR3 contains 13 residues. The CDR3 sequence: CVSGRGTTTGYTF. Written as DNA, the CDR3 is TGTGTCAGCGGTAGAGGTACTACCACTGGCTACACCTTC.

Note on this clonotype: Given the absence of the conserved phenylalanine or tryptophan at the CDR3 end, a read error is likely. The DNA is left out, because the CDR3 cannot be placed on it with certainty; the CDR3 is given as TCRdb lists it. The V and J genes are TRBV11-1 and TRBJ2-1; no DNA check was done on the table's D call, TRBD1. Per germline, CDR1 SGHAT and CDR2 FQDESV (reference sequence). The CDR3 region is 13 residues in length, termini included. CDR3: CAGRYRGIYEQFL.

This clonotype was detected ten times or more. This chain uses TRBV6-1 with TRBJ1-3; D is undetermined. The CDR3 totals 15 residues. Germline-derived CDR1 and CDR2 are MNHNS and SASEGT. V lost 6 bases and J 0 bases, leaving 12 bases between the germline ends. CDR3 amino acids: CASRVGGISGNTIYF. The CDR3 DNA reads TGTGCCAGCAGGGTCGGTGGGATCTCTGGAAACACCATATATTTT.

In regard to this clonotype: A read error is likely, as this CDR3 ends without the conserved phenylalanine or tryptophan. The CDR3 DNA follows: TGTGCCAGCAGCTTGAGGCAGGGGGCGAGTTCACTCCTCCACCTT. It codes for CASSLRQGASSLLHL. The chain employs TRBV5-6 and TRBJ1-6; 8 bases fit TRBD1. The germline gives CDR1 SGHDT, CDR2 YYEEEE. CDR3 length equals 15 residues.